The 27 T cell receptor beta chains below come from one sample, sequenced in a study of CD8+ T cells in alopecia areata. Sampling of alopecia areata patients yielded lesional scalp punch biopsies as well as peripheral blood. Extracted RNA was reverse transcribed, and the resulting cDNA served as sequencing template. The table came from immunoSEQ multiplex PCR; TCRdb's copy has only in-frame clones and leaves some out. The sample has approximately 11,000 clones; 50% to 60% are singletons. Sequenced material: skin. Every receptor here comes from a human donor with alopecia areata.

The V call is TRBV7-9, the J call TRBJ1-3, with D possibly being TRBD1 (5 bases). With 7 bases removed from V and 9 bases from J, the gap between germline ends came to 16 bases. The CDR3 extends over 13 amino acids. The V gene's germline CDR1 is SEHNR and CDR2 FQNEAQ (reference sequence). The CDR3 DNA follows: TGTGCCAGCATCCTAGAGGGGTTAGGCACCATATATTTT. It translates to CASILEGLGTIYF.

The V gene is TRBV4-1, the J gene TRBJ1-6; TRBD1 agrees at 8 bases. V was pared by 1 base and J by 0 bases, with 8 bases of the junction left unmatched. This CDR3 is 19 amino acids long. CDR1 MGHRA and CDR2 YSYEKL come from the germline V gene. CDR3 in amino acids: CASSQGRTGLSSYNSPLHF. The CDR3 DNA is TGCGCCAGCAGCCAAGGACGGACAGGGCTATCCTCCTATAATTCACCCCTCCACTTT.

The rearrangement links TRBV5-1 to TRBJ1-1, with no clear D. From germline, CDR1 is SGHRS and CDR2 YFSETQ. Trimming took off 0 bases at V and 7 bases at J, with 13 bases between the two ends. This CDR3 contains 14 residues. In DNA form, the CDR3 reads TGCGCCAGCAGCTTGGATGGTTGGATTAATGAAGCTTTCTTT. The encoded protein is CASSLDGWINEAFF.

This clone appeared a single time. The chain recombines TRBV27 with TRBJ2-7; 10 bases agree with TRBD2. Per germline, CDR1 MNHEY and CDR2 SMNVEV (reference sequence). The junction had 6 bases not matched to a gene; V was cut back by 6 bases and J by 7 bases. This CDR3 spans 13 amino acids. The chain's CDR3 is CASRGLATTEQYF. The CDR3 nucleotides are TGTGCCAGCAGGGGACTAGCGACCACGGAGCAGTACTTC.

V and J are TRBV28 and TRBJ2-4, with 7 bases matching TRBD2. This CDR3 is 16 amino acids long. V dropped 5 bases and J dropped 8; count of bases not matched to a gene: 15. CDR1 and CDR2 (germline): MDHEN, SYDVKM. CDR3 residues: CASSPASLGGGDIQYF. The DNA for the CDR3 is TGTGCCAGCAGTCCTGCCTCGTTGGGTGGGGGGGACATTCAGTACTTC.

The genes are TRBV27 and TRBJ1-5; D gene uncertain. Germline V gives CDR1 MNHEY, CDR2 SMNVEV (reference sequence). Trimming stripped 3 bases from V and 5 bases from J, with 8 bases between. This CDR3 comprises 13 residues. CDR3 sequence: CASSFRGYQPQHF. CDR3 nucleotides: TGTGCCAGCAGTTTCCGAGGATATCAGCCCCAGCATTTT.

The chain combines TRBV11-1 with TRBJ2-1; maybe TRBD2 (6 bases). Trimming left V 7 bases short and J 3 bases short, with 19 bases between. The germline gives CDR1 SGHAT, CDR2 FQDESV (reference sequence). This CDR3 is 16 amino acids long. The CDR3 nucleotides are TGTGCCAGCACCAGGCTTAGGGGACTGAGCTACAATGAGCAGTTCTTC. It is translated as CASTRLRGLSYNEQFF.

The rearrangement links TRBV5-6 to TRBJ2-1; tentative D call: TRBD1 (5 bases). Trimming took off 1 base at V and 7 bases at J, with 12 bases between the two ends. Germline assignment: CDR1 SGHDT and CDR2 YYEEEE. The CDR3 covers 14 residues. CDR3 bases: TGTGCCAGCAGCTTGATTAACAGGTTTAATGAGCAGTTCTTC. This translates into CASSLINRFNEQFF.

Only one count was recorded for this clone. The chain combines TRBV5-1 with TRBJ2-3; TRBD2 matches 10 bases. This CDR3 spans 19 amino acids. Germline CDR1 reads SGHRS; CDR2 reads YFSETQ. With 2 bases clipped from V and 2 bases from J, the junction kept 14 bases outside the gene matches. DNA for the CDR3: TGCGCCAGCAGCTTCGGGGTAGCGGGGGGCCCTGGGCTCACAGATACGCAGTATTTT. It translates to CASSFGVAGGPGLTDTQYF.

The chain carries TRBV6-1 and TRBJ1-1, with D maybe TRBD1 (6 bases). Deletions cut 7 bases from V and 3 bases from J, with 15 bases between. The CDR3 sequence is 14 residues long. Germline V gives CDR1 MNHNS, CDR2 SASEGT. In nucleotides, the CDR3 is TGTGCCAGCATCCGAGGGGGGGCGGACACTGAAGCTTTCTTT. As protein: CASIRGGADTEAFF.

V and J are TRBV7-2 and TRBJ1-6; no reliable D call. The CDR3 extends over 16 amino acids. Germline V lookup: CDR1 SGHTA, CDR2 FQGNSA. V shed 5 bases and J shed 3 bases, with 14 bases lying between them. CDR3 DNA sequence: TGTGCCAGCAGCAGATCGGCTAGAAGCTATAATTCACCCCTCCACTTT. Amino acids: CASSRSARSYNSPLHF.

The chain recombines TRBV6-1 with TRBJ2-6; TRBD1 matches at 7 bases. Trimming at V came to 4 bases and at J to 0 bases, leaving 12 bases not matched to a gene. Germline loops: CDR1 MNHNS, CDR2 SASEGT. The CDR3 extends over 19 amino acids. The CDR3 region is CASSGSGRGSSSGANVLTF. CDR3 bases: TGTGCCAGCAGTGGCAGCGGCAGGGGGAGTAGCTCTGGGGCCAACGTCCTGACTTTC.

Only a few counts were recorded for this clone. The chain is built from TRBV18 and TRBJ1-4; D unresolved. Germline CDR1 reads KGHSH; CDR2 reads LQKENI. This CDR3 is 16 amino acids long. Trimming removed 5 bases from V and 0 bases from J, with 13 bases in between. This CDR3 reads CASSTTTMATNEKLFF. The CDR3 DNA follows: TGTGCCAGCTCAACTACGACAATGGCAACTAATGAAAAACTGTTTTTT.

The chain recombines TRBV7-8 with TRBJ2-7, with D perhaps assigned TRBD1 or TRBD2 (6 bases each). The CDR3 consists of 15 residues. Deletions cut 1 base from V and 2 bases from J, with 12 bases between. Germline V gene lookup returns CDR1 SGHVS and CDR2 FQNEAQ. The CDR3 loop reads CASSLVQGGTYEQYF. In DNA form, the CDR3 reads TGTGCCAGCAGCTTAGTACAGGGAGGTACCTACGAGCAGTACTTC.

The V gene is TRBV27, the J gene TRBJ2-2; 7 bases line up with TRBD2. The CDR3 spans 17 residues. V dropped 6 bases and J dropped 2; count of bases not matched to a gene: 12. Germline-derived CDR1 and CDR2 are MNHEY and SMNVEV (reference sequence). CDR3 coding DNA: TGTGCCAGCAGCCCAACCCCTAGCGGAGTCAACACCGGGGAGCTGTTTTTT. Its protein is CASSPTPSGVNTGELFF.

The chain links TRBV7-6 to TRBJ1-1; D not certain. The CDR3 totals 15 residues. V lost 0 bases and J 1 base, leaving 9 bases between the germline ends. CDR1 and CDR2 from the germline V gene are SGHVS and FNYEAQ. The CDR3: CASSLAISGNTEAFF. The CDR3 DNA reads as TGTGCCAGCAGCTTAGCTATCTCGGGGAACACTGAAGCTTTCTTT.

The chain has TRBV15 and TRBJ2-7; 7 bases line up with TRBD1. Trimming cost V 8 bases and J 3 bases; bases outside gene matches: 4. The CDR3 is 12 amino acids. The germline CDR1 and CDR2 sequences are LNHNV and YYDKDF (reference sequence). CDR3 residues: CATGTDNYEQYF. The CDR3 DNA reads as TGTGCCACCGGGACAGACAACTACGAGCAGTACTTC.

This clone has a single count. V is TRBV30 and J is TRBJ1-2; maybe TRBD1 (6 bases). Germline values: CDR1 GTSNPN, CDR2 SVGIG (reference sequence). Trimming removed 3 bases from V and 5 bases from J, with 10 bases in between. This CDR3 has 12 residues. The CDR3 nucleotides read TGTGCCTGGAGAGGGGGGAGTTATGGCTACACCTTC. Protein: CAWRGGSYGYTF.

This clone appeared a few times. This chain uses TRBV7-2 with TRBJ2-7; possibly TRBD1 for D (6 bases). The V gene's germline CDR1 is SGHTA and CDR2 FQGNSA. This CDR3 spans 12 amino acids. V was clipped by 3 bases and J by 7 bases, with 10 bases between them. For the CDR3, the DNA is TGTGCCAGCAGCTTGTTTGGGACAGAGCAGTACTTC. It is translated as CASSLFGTEQYF.

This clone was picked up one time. In nucleotides, the CDR3 is TGTGCCAGCAGTTTACCCCTGCGCAGGGTGGCTTTCTTT. Translated, it gives CASSLPLRRVAFF. The chain combines TRBV28 with TRBJ1-1, with D possibly matching TRBD1 (5 bases). Trimming left V 2 bases short and J 11 bases short, with 15 bases between. Germline CDR1 and CDR2: MDHEN and SYDVKM. This CDR3 has 13 residues.

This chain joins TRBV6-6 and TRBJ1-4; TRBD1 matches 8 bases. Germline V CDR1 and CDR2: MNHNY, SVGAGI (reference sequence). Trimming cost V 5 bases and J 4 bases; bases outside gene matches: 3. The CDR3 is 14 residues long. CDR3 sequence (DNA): TGTGCCAGCAGTAGACAGGGGTTTAATGAAAAACTGTTTTTT. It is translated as CASSRQGFNEKLFF.

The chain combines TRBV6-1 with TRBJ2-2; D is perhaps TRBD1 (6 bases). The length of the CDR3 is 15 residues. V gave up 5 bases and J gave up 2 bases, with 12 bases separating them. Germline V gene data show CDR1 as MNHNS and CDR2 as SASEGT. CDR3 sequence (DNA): TGTGCCAGCAGTCCCAGGGGCCGTAACACCGGGGAGCTGTTTTTT. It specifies CASSPRGRNTGELFF.

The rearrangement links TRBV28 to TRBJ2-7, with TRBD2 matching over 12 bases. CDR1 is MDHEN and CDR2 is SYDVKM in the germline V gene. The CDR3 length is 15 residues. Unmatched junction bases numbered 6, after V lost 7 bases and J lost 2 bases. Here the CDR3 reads CASTLRTSGAYEQYF. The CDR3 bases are TGTGCCAGCACCCTAAGGACTAGCGGGGCCTACGAGCAGTACTTC.

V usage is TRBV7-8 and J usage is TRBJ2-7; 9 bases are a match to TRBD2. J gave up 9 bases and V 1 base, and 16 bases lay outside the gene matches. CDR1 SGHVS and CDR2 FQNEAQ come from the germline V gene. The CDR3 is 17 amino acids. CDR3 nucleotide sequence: TGTGCCAGCAGCTTAGACACCGGACTAGCGTGGGGTCGCGTGCAGTACTTC. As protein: CASSLDTGLAWGRVQYF.

In DNA form, the CDR3 reads TGTGCCAGCAGAAGACAGGGTGGCTACACCTTC. Amino acids: CASRRQGGYTF. The V call is TRBV6-5, the J call TRBJ1-2; 7 nucleotides match TRBD1. CDR1 and CDR2 from the germline V gene are MNHEY and SVGAGI. The CDR3 runs 11 residues. J was trimmed by 7 bases and V by 6 bases; bases with no gene match: 2.

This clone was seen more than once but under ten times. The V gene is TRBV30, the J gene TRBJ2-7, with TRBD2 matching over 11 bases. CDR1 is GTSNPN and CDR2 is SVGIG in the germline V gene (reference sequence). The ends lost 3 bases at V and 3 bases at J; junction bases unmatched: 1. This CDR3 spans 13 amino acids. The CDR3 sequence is CAWRTSGIYEQYF. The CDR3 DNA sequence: TGTGCCTGGAGGACTAGCGGGATCTACGAGCAGTACTTC. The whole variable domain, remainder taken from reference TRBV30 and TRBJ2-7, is SQTIHQWPATLVQPVGSPLSLECTVEGTSNPNLYWYRQAAGRGLQLLFYSVGIGQISSEVPQNLSASRPQDRQFILSSKKLLLSDSGFYLCAWRTSGIYEQYFGPGTRLTVT.

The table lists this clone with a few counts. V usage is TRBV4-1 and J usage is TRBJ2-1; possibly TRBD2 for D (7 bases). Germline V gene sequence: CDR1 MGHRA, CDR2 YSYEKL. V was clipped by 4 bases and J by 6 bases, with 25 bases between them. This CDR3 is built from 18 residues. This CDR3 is CASSRPPGLGGVGNEQFF. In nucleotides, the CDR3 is TGCGCCAGCAGCCGACCGCCGGGCCTAGGGGGGGTCGGCAATGAGCAGTTCTTC.